This T cell receptor beta chain was documented in a study of beta chain features in type 1 diabetes. Concerning this clone itself: Its specificity is not known.

TCRB transcripts that were expressed got sequenced, as all of the isolated RNA had been reverse transcribed. This table comes from immunoSEQ multiplex PCR, and its TCRdb copy is limited to in-frame clones, with some not included. The sample holds 20,000 to 25,000 clones, approximately 70% seen once. V was shortened by 6 bases and J by 4 bases, with 15 bases between the two germline ends. This CDR3 is built from 14 residues. Germline V lookup: CDR1 MNHEY, CDR2 SVGAGI. Points from the study as a whole: Moderate yet significant TCRB CDR3 shortening was seen in Type 1 diabetes patients in all four CD4+ subsets.

Sequenced material: stem cell memory CD4+ T cells from blood. The origin of this receptor is a woman aged 40-49 years with type 1 diabetes. The gene calls are TRBV6-5 and TRBJ1-1; tentatively, D is TRBD1 (6 bases). The CDR3 loop is CASSIQGSGTEAFF. The DNA for the CDR3 is TGTGCCAGCAGCATACAGGGAAGTGGCACTGAAGCTTTCTTT.